This is a list of T cell receptor beta chains from one sample in a study of cytomegalovirus exposure and HLA in healthy donors. Repertoires were generated with immunoSEQ multiplex PCR, while TCRdb's copy carries only in-frame clones and drops some. The sample lists about 200,000 clones, more than 75% occurring once. The sample consisted of PBMCs. Receptors originate from a male donor in good health and CMV-seronegative. CDR3s include the opening cysteine and the closing phenylalanine or tryptophan. Each record gives: clone size, V gene, J gene, D gene, CDR3 DNA, CDR3 protein. The D gene is left open where the match is weak. The size field is filled for only some rows; it gives once, few, many or a size class.

few	TRBV25-1	TRBJ2-2	TRBD2	TGTGCCAGCAGTGAAGGGAGCGGGGCCGGGGAGCTGTTTTTT	CASSEGSGAGELFF
.	TRBV6-5	TRBJ2-7	TRBD1	TGTGCCAGCCGGACAGGGGGCCGGGAGCAGTACTTC	CASRTGGREQYF
.	TRBV6-5	TRBJ1-1	.	TGTGCCAGCAGTTACAAAGGGGGAACTGAAGCTTTCTTT	CASSYKGGTEAFF
.	TRBV9	TRBJ2-3	.	TGTGCCAGCAGCGTAGCTACAGGGAATCCAGATACGCAGTATTTT	CASSVATGNPDTQYF
.	TRBV6-5	TRBJ1-5	TRBD1	TGTGCCAGCAGTTACTCGGGACAGCCCAATCAGCCCCAGCATTTT	CASSYSGQPNQPQHF
.	TRBV7-3	TRBJ2-2	TRBD2	TGTGCCAGCAGCTTGATTGGCGGGAGGGGGACCGGGGAGCTGTTTTTT	CASSLIGGRGTGELFF
.	TRBV27	TRBJ2-1	TRBD1	TGTGCCAGCCACCGGGACAGGCCCTCCATCGGTGAGCAGTTCTTC	CASHRDRPSIGEQFF
.	TRBV11-2	TRBJ2-7	.	TGTGCCAGCAGCCCTTCCTACGAGCAGTACTTC	CASSPSYEQYF
.	TRBV4-1	TRBJ2-7	.	TGCGCCAGCAGCCAAGTGGGCCCGCCACCATACGAGCAGTACTTC	CASSQVGPPPYEQYF
.	TRBV5-1	TRBJ2-7	TRBD2	TGCGCCAGCAGCTTGGGCGGCGGGAGGGCATCGTACTTC	CASSLGGGRASYF
.	TRBV5-1	TRBJ1-4	.	TGCGCCAGCAGCCCCGGACGGGAGGCCCGAAAACTGTTTTTT	CASSPGREARKLFF
.	TRBV2	TRBJ2-1	TRBD2	TGTGCCAGCAGTCAAAGCGGGAGTTCCTACAATGAGCAGTTCTTC	CASSQSGSSYNEQFF
few	TRBV9	TRBJ1-6	.	TGTGCCAGCAGCGTAGAAACGGGCAGGGGAGACTCCTATAATTCACCCCTCCACTTT	CASSVETGRGDSYNSPLHF
.	TRBV9	TRBJ1-4	.	TGTGCCAGCAGCGTAATGCAGGGGGAAAAACTGTTTTTT	CASSVMQGEKLFF
.	TRBV4-1	TRBJ2-5	.	TGCGCCAGCAGCCCGCTCGAGGAGAGGGAAATGGAGACCCAGTACTTC	CASSPLEEREMETQYF
.	TRBV5-1	TRBJ2-7	.	TGCGCCAGCAGCTCTAGCAACGCCTACGAGCAGTACTTC	CASSSSNAYEQYF
.	TRBV5-4	TRBJ2-7	TRBD2	TGTGCCAGCAGCTTGGAGGGACTAGCAGAGTACGAGCAGTACTTC	CASSLEGLAEYEQYF
once	TRBV18	TRBJ1-1	TRBD1	TGTGCCAGCTCACCCCTCTCCGGGACAGTCCTGAACACTGAAGCTTTCTTT	CASSPLSGTVLNTEAFF
.	TRBV7-9	TRBJ1-5	TRBD1	TGTGCCAGCAGCTTAGAGGGCAGGGGGCGAAATCAGCCCCAGCATTTT	CASSLEGRGRNQPQHF
.	TRBV6-5	TRBJ2-7	.	TGTGCCAGCAGTTACGGCCCCAACTACGAGCAGTACTTC	CASSYGPNYEQYF
.	TRBV28	TRBJ1-2	.	TGTGCCAGCAGTTTCTTGTTGGGGGCGAGTAACTATGGCTACACCTTC	CASSFLLGASNYGYTF
.	TRBV9	TRBJ2-7	TRBD2	TGTGCCAGCAGCTTTAGCGGGGGGTCCTACGAGCAGTACTTC	CASSFSGGSYEQYF
.	TRBV19	TRBJ2-2	TRBD1	TGTGCCAGTAGTGCCCGACAGGGTCCCGACACCGGGGAGCTGTTTTTT	CASSARQGPDTGELFF
.	TRBV28	TRBJ1-4	TRBD1	TGTGCCAGCAGTTTGGCAGGGGGCGTAAAAACTAATGAAAAACTGTTTTTT	CASSLAGGVKTNEKLFF
.	TRBV5-4	TRBJ2-7	TRBD2	TGTGCCAGCAGCCCAAGCGGGAGCCTCTCCTACGAGCAGTACTTC	CASSPSGSLSYEQYF
.	TRBV5-6	TRBJ2-7	.	TGTGCCAGCAGCTTGGCCCCTATTCCCTACGAGCAGTACTTC	CASSLAPIPYEQYF
.	TRBV12-2	TRBJ2-3	.	TGTGCAAGTCGCCAGTTTTGGCGGGACTGGACAGATACGCAGTATTTT	CASRQFWRDWTDTQYF
few	TRBV6-4	TRBJ1-2	TRBD1	TGTGCCAGCAGTTACTCACAGGGGATCACGAACTATGGCTACACCTTC	CASSYSQGITNYGYTF
.	TRBV4-2	TRBJ2-7	TRBD2	TGTGCCAGCAGCCCCGGGACTAGTACCTACGAGCAGTACTTC	CASSPGTSTYEQYF
.	TRBV27	TRBJ1-4	.	TGTGCCAGCAGTTTTTTTGCAGCAGGGCAACGGGAAAAACTGTTTTTT	CASSFFAAGQREKLFF
.	TRBV4-1	TRBJ1-5	TRBD1	TGCGCCAGCAGCCAATCTGACAGGGGCAATCAGCCCCAGCATTTT	CASSQSDRGNQPQHF
.	TRBV11-2	TRBJ1-1	.	TGTGCCAGTAGCTCACAGATGAACACTGAAGCTTTCTTT	CASSSQMNTEAFF
.	TRBV7-2	TRBJ1-3	.	TGTGCCAGCAGCCTAAACCCGGGGGGAAACACCATATATTTT	CASSLNPGGNTIYF
.	TRBV20-1	TRBJ2-5	.	TGCAGTGCTCGGGTTAAGTTGACCCAGTACTTC	CSARVKLTQYF
.	TRBV5-1	TRBJ2-5	TRBD2	TGCGCCAGCAGCGGGGGACTAGCGGGAGGATCCTCCCGAGAGACCCAGTACTTC	CASSGGLAGGSSRETQYF
.	TRBV30	TRBJ2-5	TRBD2	TGTGCCGCCTCCCCCAGCGGGAGTGGGGAGCAGTACTTC	CAASPSGSGEQYF
.	TRBV5-6	TRBJ2-3	TRBD2	TGTGCCAGCACCGCTTTGGGTCTAGCGGACACAGATACGCAGTATTTT	CASTALGLADTDTQYF
once	TRBV7-9	TRBJ1-2	.	TGTGCCAGCAGCTTAGTTCGGGGGGCCCGCTCCAACTATGGCTACACCTTC	CASSLVRGARSNYGYTF
.	TRBV13	TRBJ2-4	.	TGTGCCAGCAGCTTGGACGGACCTAGGGGAAACATTCAGTACTTC	CASSLDGPRGNIQYF
few	TRBV4-2	TRBJ1-5	TRBD1	TGTGCCAGCAGCCAAGATGGGACAGGAGGCCAGCCCCAGCATTTT	CASSQDGTGGQPQHF
.	TRBV7-9	TRBJ1-5	.	TGTTCCAGCAGCTTACTAAATCAGCCCCAGCATTTT	CSSSLLNQPQHF
.	TRBV27	TRBJ2-7	.	TGTGCCAGCAGTTTCGGACAAGATGGCAACGAGCAGTACTTC	CASSFGQDGNEQYF
.	TRBV10-3	TRBJ2-7	.	TGTGCCATCGCGGCAGGGCTGGACTACGAGCAGTACTTC	CAIAAGLDYEQYF
.	TRBV29-1	TRBJ1-1	.	TGCAGCGTTGAAGGCGCAGGGCGAACTGAAGCTTTCTTT	CSVEGAGRTEAFF
.	TRBV4-2	TRBJ2-7	TRBD2	TGTGCCAGCAGCCAAGCGACTAGCGGGAGACCCCCCTACGAGCAGTACTTC	CASSQATSGRPPYEQYF
few	TRBV5-6	TRBJ1-3	TRBD1	TGTGCCAGCAGCTGGGGACAGGGGTCACCCCTCTCTGGAAACACCATATATTTT	CASSWGQGSPLSGNTIYF
once	TRBV2	TRBJ2-5	TRBD1	TGTGCCAGCAGGGCCTACAGGGGCGGTGAGACCCAGTACTTC	CASRAYRGGETQYF